The sequence of this TCR beta chain was determined in a study of T cells in Graves' hyperthyroidism and ophthalmopathy. Study-wide results and limits: Blood held most thyroid clonotypes expanded above 0.001 frequency.

Diagnosis of hyperthyroidism was new in patients aged 18 to 65, and its duration was under 2 months. Researchers took RNA transcripts and amplified the TCR beta CDR3 regions from them. Using the HTBI primer set, a first-round RT-PCR was run on the TCR CDR3. TCRdb used MiXCR to reprocess the multiplex PCR reads, holding one entry per CDR3 protein. Of approximately 610,000 distinct CDR3 sequences listed, roughly 17% are singletons. V shed 8 bases and J shed 0 bases, with 14 bases lying between them. This CDR3 is 14 amino acids long. Germline assignment: CDR1 SQVTM and CDR2 ANQGSEA. In regard to this clonotype: Its cognate antigen is unknown.

The rearrangement joins TRBV29-1 to TRBJ2-1, with D tentatively TRBD2 (5 bases). The sample consisted of blood. The sequence was collected from a woman younger than 35 with Graves' hyperthyroidism. CDR3 nucleotide sequence: TGCAGCCCCCCTAGGACTTCCTCCTACAATGAGCAGTTCTTC. It yields the protein CSPPRTSSYNEQFF.